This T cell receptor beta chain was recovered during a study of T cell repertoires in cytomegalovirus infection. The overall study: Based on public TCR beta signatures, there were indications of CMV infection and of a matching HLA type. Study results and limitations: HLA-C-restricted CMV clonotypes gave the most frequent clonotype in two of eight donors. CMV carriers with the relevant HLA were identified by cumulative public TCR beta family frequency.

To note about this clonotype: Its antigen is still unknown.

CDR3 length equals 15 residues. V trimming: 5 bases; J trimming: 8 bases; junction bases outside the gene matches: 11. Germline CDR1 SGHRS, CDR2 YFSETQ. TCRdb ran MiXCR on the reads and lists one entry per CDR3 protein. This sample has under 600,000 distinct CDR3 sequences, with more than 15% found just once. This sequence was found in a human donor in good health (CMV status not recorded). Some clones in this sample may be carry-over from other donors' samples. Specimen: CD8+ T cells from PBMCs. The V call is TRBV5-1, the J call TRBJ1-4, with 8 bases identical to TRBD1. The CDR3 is CASSPVDRAEEKLFF. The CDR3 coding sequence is TGCGCCAGCAGTCCCGTGGACAGGGCCGAAGAAAAACTGTTTTTT. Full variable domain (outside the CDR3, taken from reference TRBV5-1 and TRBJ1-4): KAGVTQTPRYLIKTRGQQVTLSCSPISGHRSVSWYQQTPGQGLQFLFEYFSETQRNKGNFPGRFSGRQFSNSRSEMNVSTLELGDSALYLCASSPVDRAEEKLFFGSGTQLSVL.